These T cell receptor beta chains were read from a single sample in a study of shared clonotypes between healthy human individuals. Produced via immunoSEQ multiplex PCR; TCRdb's table is partial and in-frame only. This table holds about 610,000 clones, 97% found once. The sample was naive CD4+ T cells sorted from blood. These receptors came from a woman in her 30s in good health. Both conserved end residues are part of each CDR3. Fields, in order: V gene, J gene, D gene, CDR3 DNA, CDR3 protein. The D gene is left open where the match is weak.

v_gene: TRBV30; j_gene: TRBJ1-2; d_gene: NA; CDR3nt: TGTGCCTGTGGCTGGAGGGAAAACGGTGTTAACTATTTC; CDR3aa: CACGWRENGVNYF
v_gene: TRBV28; j_gene: TRBJ2-3; d_gene: NA; CDR3nt: TGTGCCAGCGGATTAGGAACAGGGTCAGATACGCAGTATTTT; CDR3aa: CASGLGTGSDTQYF
v_gene: TRBV7-9; j_gene: TRBJ1-4; d_gene: NA; CDR3nt: TGTGCCAGCAGCCCTCGACGGGCTAATGAAAAACTGTTTTTT; CDR3aa: CASSPRRANEKLFF
v_gene: TRBV27; j_gene: TRBJ2-2; d_gene: NA; CDR3nt: TGTGCCAGTTTGGCCCTCGGGAACACCGGGGAGCTGTTTTTT; CDR3aa: CASLALGNTGELFF
v_gene: TRBV25-1; j_gene: TRBJ2-2; d_gene: TRBD1; CDR3nt: TGTGCCAGCGGACAGGGGATCGGGAGTGCTGGCGGGGAGCTGTTTTTT; CDR3aa: CASGQGIGSAGGELFF
v_gene: TRBV6-4; j_gene: TRBJ2-6; d_gene: NA; CDR3nt: TGTGCCAGCAGTGACCTGGCCGGCTCTGGGGCCAACGTCCTGACTTTC; CDR3aa: CASSDLAGSGANVLTF
v_gene: TRBV10-2; j_gene: TRBJ2-7; d_gene: TRBD1; CDR3nt: TGCGCCAGCAGTAACTCGGGACAGGGGTCCTCCGGGCAGTACTTC; CDR3aa: CASSNSGQGSSGQYF
v_gene: TRBV5-4; j_gene: TRBJ2-1; d_gene: NA; CDR3nt: TGTGCCAGCAGCTTGTTTGCGGGCCAATACAATGAGCAGTTCTTC; CDR3aa: CASSLFAGQYNEQFF
v_gene: TRBV19; j_gene: TRBJ1-3; d_gene: NA; CDR3nt: TGTGCCAGTAGCGACAGCTCTGGAAACACCATATATTTT; CDR3aa: CASSDSSGNTIYF
v_gene: TRBV15; j_gene: TRBJ1-1; d_gene: NA; CDR3nt: TGTGCCACCAGCAGCCTACAGAACACTGAAGCTTTCTTT; CDR3aa: CATSSLQNTEAFF
v_gene: TRBV7-9; j_gene: TRBJ2-1; d_gene: NA; CDR3nt: TGTGCCAGCAGCTTAGCAGGGGCATTGTACAATGAGCAGTTCTTC; CDR3aa: CASSLAGALYNEQFF
v_gene: TRBV27; j_gene: TRBJ2-5; d_gene: TRBD2; CDR3nt: TGTGCCAGCAGTCACGGACTAGCGGGAGTCGAGACCCAGTACTTC; CDR3aa: CASSHGLAGVETQYF
v_gene: TRBV5-1; j_gene: TRBJ1-2; d_gene: NA; CDR3nt: TGCGCCAGCAGCGATCAGGGGCAAGGCTATGGCTACACCTTC; CDR3aa: CASSDQGQGYGYTF
v_gene: TRBV14; j_gene: TRBJ1-5; d_gene: NA; CDR3nt: TGTGCCAGCAGCCAAGTTGGGAGTCAGCCCCAGCATTTT; CDR3aa: CASSQVGSQPQHF
v_gene: TRBV2; j_gene: TRBJ2-1; d_gene: NA; CDR3nt: TGTGCCAGCAACAGTCGGAGGGCCAGCGGGTACAATGAGCAGTTCTTC; CDR3aa: CASNSRRASGYNEQFF
v_gene: TRBV10-3; j_gene: TRBJ2-7; d_gene: NA; CDR3nt: TGTGCCATCAGTGAAGGGACGGGCTACGAGCAGTACTTC; CDR3aa: CAISEGTGYEQYF